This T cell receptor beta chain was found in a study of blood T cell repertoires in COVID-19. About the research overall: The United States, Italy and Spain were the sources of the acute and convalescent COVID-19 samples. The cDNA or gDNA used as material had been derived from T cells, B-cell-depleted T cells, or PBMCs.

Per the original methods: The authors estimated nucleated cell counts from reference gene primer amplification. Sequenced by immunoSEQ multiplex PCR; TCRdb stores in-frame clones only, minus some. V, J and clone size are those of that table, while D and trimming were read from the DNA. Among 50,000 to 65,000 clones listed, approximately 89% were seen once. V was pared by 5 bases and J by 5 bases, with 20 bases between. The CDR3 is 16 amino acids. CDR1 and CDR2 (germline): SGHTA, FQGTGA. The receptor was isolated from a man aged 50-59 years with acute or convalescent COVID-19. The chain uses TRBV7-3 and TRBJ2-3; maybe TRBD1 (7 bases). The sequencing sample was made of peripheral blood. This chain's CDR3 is CASSLHKQGRGDTQYF. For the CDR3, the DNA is TGTGCCAGCAGCCTCCACAAACAGGGGCGGGGAGATACGCAGTATTTT.